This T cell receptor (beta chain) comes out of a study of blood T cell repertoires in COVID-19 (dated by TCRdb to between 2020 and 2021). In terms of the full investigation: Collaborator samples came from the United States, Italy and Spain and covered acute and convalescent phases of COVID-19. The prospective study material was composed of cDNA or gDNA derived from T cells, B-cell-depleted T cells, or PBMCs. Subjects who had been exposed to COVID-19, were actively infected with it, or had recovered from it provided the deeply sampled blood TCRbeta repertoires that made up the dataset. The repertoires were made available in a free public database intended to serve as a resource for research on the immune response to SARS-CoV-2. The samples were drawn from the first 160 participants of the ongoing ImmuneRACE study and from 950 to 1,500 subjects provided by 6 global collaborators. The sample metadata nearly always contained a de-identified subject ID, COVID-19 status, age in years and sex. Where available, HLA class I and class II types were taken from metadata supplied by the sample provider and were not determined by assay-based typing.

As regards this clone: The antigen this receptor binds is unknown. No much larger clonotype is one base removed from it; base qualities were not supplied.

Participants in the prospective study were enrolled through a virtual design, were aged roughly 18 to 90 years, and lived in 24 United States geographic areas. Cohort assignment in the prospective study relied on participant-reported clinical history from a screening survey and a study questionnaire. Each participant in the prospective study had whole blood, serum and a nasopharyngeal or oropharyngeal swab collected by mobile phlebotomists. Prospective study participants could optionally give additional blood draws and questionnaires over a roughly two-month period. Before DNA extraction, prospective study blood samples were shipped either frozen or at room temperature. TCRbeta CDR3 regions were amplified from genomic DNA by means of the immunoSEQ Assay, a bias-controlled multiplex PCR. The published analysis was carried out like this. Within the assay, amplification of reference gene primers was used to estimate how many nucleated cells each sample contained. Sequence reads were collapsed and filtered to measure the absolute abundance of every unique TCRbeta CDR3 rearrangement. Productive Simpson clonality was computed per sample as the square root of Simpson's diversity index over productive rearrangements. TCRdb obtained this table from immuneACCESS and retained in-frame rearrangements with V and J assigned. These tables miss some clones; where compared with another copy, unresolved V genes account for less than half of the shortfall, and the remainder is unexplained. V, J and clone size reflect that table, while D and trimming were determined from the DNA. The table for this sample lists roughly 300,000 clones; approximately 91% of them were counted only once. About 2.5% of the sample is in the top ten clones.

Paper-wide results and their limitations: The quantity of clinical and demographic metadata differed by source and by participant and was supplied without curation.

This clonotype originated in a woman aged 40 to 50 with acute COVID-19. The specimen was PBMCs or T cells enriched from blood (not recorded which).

The CDR3 amino acid sequence is: CASSWGQGARGGELFF. The DNA sequence follows: TGCGCCAGCAGCTGGGGACAGGGGGCCCGCGGTGGGGAGCTGTTTTTT. The chain employs TRBV5-1 and TRBJ2-2; 12 bases in the junction line up with TRBD1. The cysteine opens and the phenylalanine closes a CDR3 of 16 amino acids. Only CDR3 DNA is held: 48 bases, read in frame from base 1. V trim: 3 bases; J trim: 8 bases; unmatched bases: 8. CDR1 and CDR2, per the germline V gene, are SGHRS and YFSETQ.